The source of this T cell receptor (beta chain) is a study of blood T cell repertoires in COVID-19. CDR1 is MNHEY and CDR2 is SVGAGI in the germline V gene. The CDR3 extends over 15 amino acids. V gave up 2 bases and J gave up 3 bases; unmatched junction bases: 6. Study processing details: Scientists estimated how many nucleated cells there were by amplifying reference gene primers. Produced via immunoSEQ multiplex PCR; TCRdb's table is partial and in-frame only. V and J calls plus clone size are reproduced from that table; the DNA served to infer D and trimming. Of about 250,000 clones in the sample, 70% to 90% were seen once.

Specimen: peripheral blood. This receptor was identified in a woman in her twenties or thirties with acute or convalescent COVID-19. The J gene is TRBJ2-7, the V gene TRBV6-5; 8 positions agree with TRBD1. DNA of the CDR3: TGTGCCAGCAGTTACAAAGGACAGGGAGTCTACGAGCAGTACTTC. Residues: CASSYKGQGVYEQYF.